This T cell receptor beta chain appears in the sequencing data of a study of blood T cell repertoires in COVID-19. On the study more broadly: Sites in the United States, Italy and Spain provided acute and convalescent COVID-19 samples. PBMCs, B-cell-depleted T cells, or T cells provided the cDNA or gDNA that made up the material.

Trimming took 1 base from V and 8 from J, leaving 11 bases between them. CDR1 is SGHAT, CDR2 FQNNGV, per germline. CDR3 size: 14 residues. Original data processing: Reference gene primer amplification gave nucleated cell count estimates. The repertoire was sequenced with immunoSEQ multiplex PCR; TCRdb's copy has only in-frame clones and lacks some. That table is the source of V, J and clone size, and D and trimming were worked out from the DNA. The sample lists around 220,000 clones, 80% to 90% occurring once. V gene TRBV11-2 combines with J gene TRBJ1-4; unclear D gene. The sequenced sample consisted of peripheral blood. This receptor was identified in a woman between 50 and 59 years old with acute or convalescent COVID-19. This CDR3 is CASSLGAGGEKLFF. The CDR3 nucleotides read TGTGCCAGCAGCTTAGGGGCGGGCGGCGAAAAACTGTTTTTT.